A selection of T cell receptor beta chains follows, all from one sample in a study of identical twins. One entry per CDR3 protein results from TCRdb running MiXCR on the 5' RACE reads. The data show approximately 260,000 distinct CDR3 sequences, about 8.3% seen once. The same data also contributed to another study, on yellow fever vaccine responses in identical twins.

Sequencing was done on a sample of CD8+ T cells sorted from blood. These receptor sequences come from a woman aged 18-29 years in good health. Each CDR3 is given with its conserved first and last residue. A D gene is named only where the DNA matches it firmly. Size values are once, few and many counts, or a class for expanded clones, and some rows have none.

>TRBD2|TRBJ2-1|-|TRBV4-3
CASSQDVGTSGTEQFF
TGCGCCAGCAGCCAAGATGTTGGGACTAGCGGGACCGAGCAGTTCTTC
>-|TRBJ1-1|few|TRBV7-9
CASSFPTDYTEAFF
TGTGCCAGCAGCTTCCCGACAGACTACACTGAAGCTTTCTTT
>-|TRBJ2-7|-|TRBV5-6
CASSLSGHRSYEQYF
TGTGCCAGCAGCTTGTCGGGACACCGCTCCTACGAGCAGTACTTC
>TRBD1|TRBJ2-7|few|TRBV10-3
CAIRTGTGRNYEQYF
TGTGCCATCAGGACCGGGACAGGGAGGAACTACGAGCAGTACTTC
>-|TRBJ2-2|many|TRBV6-2/TRBV6-3
CASAETGELFF
TGTGCCAGCGCGGAGACCGGGGAGCTGTTTTTT
>TRBD2|TRBJ2-1|-|TRBV7-9
CASSLAAGGHNEQFF
TGTGCCAGCAGCTTAGCAGCGGGGGGCCACAATGAGCAGTTCTTC
>TRBD2|TRBJ2-1|few|TRBV6-5
CASSYSALGREKLF
TGTGCCAGCAGTTACTCGGCCCTTGGGCGGGAGAAACTCTTC
>-|TRBJ1-2|many|TRBV7-9
CASRTDNYGYTF
TGTGCCAGCCGGACAGATAACTATGGCTACACCTTC
>-|TRBJ2-3|-|TRBV7-1
CASSSPTDTSTDTQYF
TGTGCCAGCAGCTCCCCGACTGATACTAGCACAGATACGCAGTATTTT
>-|TRBJ2-7|few|TRBV24-1
CATSDPGLAGHEQYF
TGTGCCACCAGTGATCCCGGCCTAGCCGGCCACGAGCAGTACTTC
>-|TRBJ2-1|-|TRBV4-3
CASSESFRGAKVYNEQFF
TGCGCCAGCAGCGAAAGTTTCAGGGGAGCGAAGGTCTACAATGAGCAGTTCTTC
>-|TRBJ2-3|-|TRBV20-1
CSARAGSSTDTQYF
TGCAGTGCTAGAGCGGGGTCTAGCACAGATACGCAGTATTTT
>TRBD1|TRBJ2-7|many|TRBV4-3
CASSQDRAGGESYEQYF
TGCGCCAGCAGCCAAGATCGGGCAGGGGGCGAGTCCTACGAGCAGTACTTC
>-|TRBJ2-1|many|TRBV20-1
CSASQADYNEQFF
TGCAGTGCTAGCCAGGCCGACTACAATGAGCAGTTCTTC
>TRBD2|TRBJ2-7|-|TRBV13
CASSSPHGRALGSYEQYF
TGTGCCAGCAGCTCCCCGCACGGGAGGGCCTTAGGTTCCTACGAGCAGTACTTC
>-|TRBJ2-1|-|TRBV7-9
CASSSERLNNEQFF
TGTGCCAGCAGCTCGGAGAGGCTCAACAATGAGCAGTTCTTC
>-|TRBJ2-1|few|TRBV24-1
CATGWGVNEQFF
TGTGCCACCGGCTGGGGAGTCAATGAGCAGTTCTTC
>-|TRBJ1-1|-|TRBV12-3/TRBV12-4
CASRAQGNTEAFF
TGTGCCAGCAGGGCTCAGGGGAACACTGAAGCTTTCTTT
>TRBD2|TRBJ2-1|few|TRBV7-9
CASSPTSGFSYNEQFF
TGTGCCAGCAGCCCGACTAGCGGGTTCTCCTACAATGAGCAGTTCTTC
>TRBD1|TRBJ1-2|few|TRBV4-2
CASSRLGQPFYGYTF
TGTGCCAGCAGCCGTCTGGGACAGCCGTTTTATGGCTACACCTTC
>TRBD2|TRBJ2-1|few|TRBV28
CASSGTSLNNEQFF
TGTGCCAGCTCCGGGACTAGCCTCAACAATGAGCAGTTCTTC
>-|TRBJ1-1|many|TRBV4-1
CASSQAIWGNGEAFF
TGCGCCAGCAGCCAAGCTATATGGGGGAATGGTGAAGCTTTCTTT
>TRBD2|TRBJ2-6|once|TRBV11-1
CASSPNVRLASGANVLTF
TGTGCCAGCAGCCCCAACGTGCGACTAGCGTCCGGGGCCAACGTCCTGACTTTC
>-|TRBJ2-7|-|TRBV4-3
CASSQGQLSYEQYF
TGCGCCAGCAGCCAAGGACAACTTTCCTACGAGCAGTACTTC
>-|TRBJ2-3|many|TRBV4-2
CASSQGQDTDTQYF
TGTGCCAGCAGCCAAGGACAAGACACAGATACGCAGTATTTT
>-|TRBJ2-7|few|TRBV6-2/TRBV6-3
CASSYSIFAGKDEQYF
TGTGCCAGCAGTTACTCGATTTTTGCGGGGAAGGACGAGCAGTACTTC
>TRBD1|TRBJ2-1|few|TRBV7-3
CASSLTSIVGTGTLYYYNEQFF
TGTGCCAGCAGCTTAACCTCGATTGTGGGGACAGGGACCCTTTACTACTACAATGAGCAGTTCTTC
>TRBD1|TRBJ2-7|-|TRBV5-6
CASSLGQGVNEQYF
TGTGCCAGCAGCTTGGGACAGGGGGTAAACGAGCAGTACTTC
>-|TRBJ1-5|few|TRBV6-5
CASSYKPPPAANQPQHF
TGTGCCAGCAGTTACAAACCTCCGCCGGCAGCCAATCAGCCCCAGCATTTT
>-|TRBJ2-1|many|TRBV27
CASSLVPDVWGLSASYNEQFF
TGTGCCAGCAGTTTAGTTCCCGATGTCTGGGGGCTAAGTGCGTCCTACAATGAGCAGTTCTTC
>TRBD1|TRBJ2-3|few|TRBV7-2
CASSLNRGPTDTQYF
TGTGCCAGCAGCTTAAACAGGGGTCCGACAGATACGCAGTATTTT
>TRBD1|TRBJ1-6|many|TRBV20-1
CSARDVDRADSPLHF
TGCAGTGCTAGAGATGTGGACAGGGCTGATTCACCCCTCCACTTT
>-|TRBJ2-7|few|TRBV6-5
CASSSNTYEQYF
TGTGCCAGCAGTTCCAACACCTACGAGCAGTACTTC
>-|TRBJ1-1|-|TRBV29-1
CSVVVRNTEAFF
TGCAGCGTTGTCGTGCGGAACACTGAAGCTTTCTTT
>TRBD2|TRBJ2-2|few|TRBV24-1
CATSVLGLAGDTNTGELFF
TGTGCCACCAGTGTCCTGGGCCTAGCGGGGGATACGAACACCGGGGAGCTGTTTTTT
>TRBD2|TRBJ2-1|-|TRBV2
CASSETTSGGAVNEQFF
TGTGCCAGCAGTGAGACAACTAGCGGGGGGGCCGTAAATGAGCAGTTCTTC
>-|TRBJ1-4|-|TRBV7-6
CASSLTLGFDEKLFF
TGTGCCAGCAGCTTAACTCTGGGGTTCGATGAAAAACTGTTTTTT
>-|TRBJ2-3|many|TRBV29-1
CSVDNEGTVEGTDTQYF
TGCAGCGTCGATAATGAGGGTACGGTGGAGGGCACAGATACGCAGTATTTT
>-|TRBJ2-1|many|TRBV20-1
CSAPLDDSYNEQFF
TGCAGTGCTCCACTAGATGACTCCTACAATGAGCAGTTCTTC
>TRBD1|TRBJ1-5|-|TRBV2
CASREGTGNQPQHF
TGTGCCAGCAGGGAAGGGACAGGGAATCAGCCCCAGCATTTT
>TRBD1|TRBJ2-7|-|TRBV20-1
CSARDRDRGHEQYF
TGCAGTGCCCGAGACCGGGACAGGGGGCACGAGCAGTACTTC
>TRBD2|TRBJ2-1|-|TRBV7-3
CASRAGGGLLNEQFF
TGTGCCAGCCGGGCGGGCGGGGGGCTTTTAAATGAGCAGTTCTTC
>TRBD2|TRBJ2-3|few|TRBV4-1
CASSGRGTSVLPDTQYF
TGCGCCAGCAGCGGACGGGGGACTAGCGTTCTCCCAGATACGCAGTATTTT
>TRBD2|TRBJ2-1|-|TRBV11-2
CASSLGLAGGYPYNEQFF
TGTGCCAGCAGCTTAGGACTAGCGGGAGGGTATCCCTACAATGAGCAGTTCTTC
>-|TRBJ2-2|many|TRBV4-3
CASSHEADWSGELFF
TGCGCCAGCAGCCATGAGGCGGATTGGTCCGGGGAGCTGTTTTTT
>-|TRBJ2-1|-|TRBV14
CASSHLRNEQFF
TGTGCCAGCAGCCATTTACGGAATGAGCAGTTCTTC
>-|TRBJ1-5|few|TRBV12-3/TRBV12-4
CASSFGQGPQPQHF
TGTGCCAGCAGTTTTGGCCAGGGGCCTCAGCCCCAGCATTTT
>TRBD1|TRBJ2-3|-|TRBV7-3
CASATLGGQGLDTQYF
TGTGCCAGCGCCACCCTGGGGGGACAGGGCCTAGATACGCAGTATTTT
>-|TRBJ2-2|many|TRBV9
CASSVPKGNQANTGELFF
TGTGCCAGCAGCGTACCGAAGGGCAATCAGGCGAACACCGGGGAGCTGTTTTTT
>TRBD2|TRBJ2-6|many|TRBV29-1
CSVESTSGRAPTESGANVLTF
TGCAGCGTTGAATCTACTAGCGGGAGGGCCCCGACGGAATCTGGGGCCAACGTCCTGACTTTC
>TRBD2|TRBJ2-7|few|TRBV12-3/TRBV12-4
CASSLAGLGDNEQYF
TGTGCCAGCAGTTTAGCGGGACTAGGAGACAACGAGCAGTACTTC
>TRBD1|TRBJ2-1|-|TRBV6-5
CASSYGGQGNEQFF
TGTGCCAGCAGTTACGGAGGACAGGGCAATGAGCAGTTCTTC
>TRBD2|TRBJ2-1|few|TRBV4-3
CASSQETTSGRFHEQFF
TGCGCCAGCAGCCAAGAGACGACTAGCGGGAGGTTCCATGAGCAGTTCTTC
>-|TRBJ2-5|-|TRBV2
CASKGLEETQYF
TGTGCCAGCAAGGGACTCGAGGAGACCCAGTACTTC
>-|TRBJ1-2|few|TRBV5-1
CASSEPGTSYGYTF
TGCGCCAGCAGCGAACCCGGGACATCCTATGGCTACACCTTC
>TRBD1|TRBJ1-6|-|TRBV6-1
CASCVGGSSPLHF
TGTGCCAGCTGCGTAGGGGGCTCTTCACCCCTCCACTTT